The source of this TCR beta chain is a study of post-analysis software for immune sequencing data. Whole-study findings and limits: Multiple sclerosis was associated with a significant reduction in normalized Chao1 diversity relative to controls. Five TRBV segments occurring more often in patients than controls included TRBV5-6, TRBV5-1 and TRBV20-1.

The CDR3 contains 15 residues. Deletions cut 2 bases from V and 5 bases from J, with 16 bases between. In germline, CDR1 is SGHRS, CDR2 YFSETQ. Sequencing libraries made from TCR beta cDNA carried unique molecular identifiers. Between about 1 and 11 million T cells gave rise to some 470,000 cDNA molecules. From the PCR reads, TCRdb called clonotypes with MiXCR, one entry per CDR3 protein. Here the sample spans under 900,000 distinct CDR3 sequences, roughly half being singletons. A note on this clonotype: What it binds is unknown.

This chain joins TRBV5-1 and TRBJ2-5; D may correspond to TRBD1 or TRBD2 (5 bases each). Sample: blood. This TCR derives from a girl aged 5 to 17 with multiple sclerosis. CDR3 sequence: CASSLGPGWGETQYF. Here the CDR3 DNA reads TGCGCCAGCAGCTTAGGCCCCGGCTGGGGGGAGACCCAGTACTTC.